The 27 T cell receptor beta chains presented below share a single source sample, sequenced in a study of vaccination and CD4 T cells after COVID-19. Cultured CD4+ T-cell DNA underwent Oncomine TCR Beta short-read sequencing. One entry per CDR3 protein results from TCRdb running MiXCR on the PCR reads. The data contain around 15,000 distinct CDR3 sequences, roughly 28% of them singletons. Their target antigens are unknown. Indicated treatment: roughly 10-day PBMC culture with coronavirus spike peptide pools or control peptides (ViraFEST assay). Input material: cultured CD4+ T cells from blood. The receptor set was obtained from a human donor with COVID-19.

CDR3 amino acids: CASSEGQGAWLISSPLHF. CDR3 coding DNA: TGCGCCAGCAGCGAGGGGCAGGGGGCCTGGTTAATTAGTTCACCCCTCCACTTT. This chain links TRBV4-1 with TRBJ1-6, with 8 positions matching TRBD1. V shed 5 bases, J shed 9 bases, and the junction held 18 bases outside the gene matches. Germline lookup yields CDR1 MGHRA and CDR2 YSYEKL. The CDR3 runs to 18 residues.

By its share, this clonotype is medium-sized. The chain has TRBV11-2 and TRBJ2-2; unclear D gene. The V end lost 3 bases, the J end lost 2 bases, and 4 bases lay between the germline ends. Germline V gives CDR1 SGHAT, CDR2 FQNNGV. CDR3 length: 13 amino acids. The CDR3 nucleotides are TGTGCCAGCAGCTTCGTAAACACCGGGGAGCTGTTTTTT. It yields the protein CASSFVNTGELFF.

This rearrangement joins TRBV6-1 to TRBJ2-4; the D is unclear. Trimming removed 1 base from V and 8 bases from J, with 12 bases in between. Per the germline V gene, CDR1 is MNHNS and CDR2 is SASEGT. The CDR3 length is 14 residues. The CDR3 loop is CASSEGKGRDIQYF. As DNA, the CDR3 is TGTGCCAGCAGTGAAGGTAAAGGTAGAGACATTCAGTACTTC.

The J gene is TRBJ2-7, the V gene TRBV7-8; D may match TRBD1 or TRBD2 (5 bases each). Per germline, CDR1 SGHVS and CDR2 FQNEAQ. Trimming stripped 5 bases from V and 6 bases from J, with 20 bases between. This CDR3 is built from 15 residues. CDR3 in amino acids: CASSRGRTEPSEQYF. The CDR3 DNA is TGTGCCAGCAGCCGGGGACGGACCGAGCCTTCCGAGCAGTACTTC.

This chain uses TRBV27 with TRBJ2-7; D call uncertain. From germline, CDR1 is MNHEY and CDR2 SMNVEV (reference sequence). The CDR3 has 14 amino acids. Trimming left V 2 bases short and J 3 bases short, with 11 bases between. The DNA for the CDR3 is TGTGCCAGCAGTTTAAGTGGCAACAGCTACGAGCAGTACTTC. It is translated as CASSLSGNSYEQYF.

In its sample, this clonotype was seen a few times. The chain has TRBV30 and TRBJ1-1; maybe TRBD1 (6 bases). Germline values: CDR1 GTSNPN, CDR2 SVGIG (reference sequence). The V end was cut by 4 bases, the J end by 1 base, with 10 bases between. This CDR3 comprises 13 residues. CDR3 sequence: CAWTRDTNTEAFF. The CDR3 nucleotides read TGTGCCTGGACTAGGGACACGAACACTGAAGCTTTCTTT.

The chain uses TRBV4-1 and TRBJ2-7; 14 bases agree with TRBD2. Losses at the gene ends were 4 bases for V and 3 bases for J; bases not matched to a gene: 5. This CDR3 comprises 16 residues. Germline CDR1 and CDR2: MGHRA and YSYEKL. This CDR3 is CASSLGLAGGYYEQYF. The CDR3 nucleotides are TGCGCCAGCAGCCTAGGACTAGCGGGGGGATACTACGAGCAGTACTTC.

The genes are TRBV5-3 and TRBJ2-7; weak D call: TRBD1 (5 bases). TRBV5-3 qualifies as an ORF whose function is uncertain. V was shortened by 6 bases and J by 4 bases, with 14 bases between the two germline ends. The length of the CDR3 is 13 residues. This CDR3 reads CARNPVGQYEQYF. In DNA form, the CDR3 reads TGTGCCAGAAACCCGGTGGGGCAATACGAGCAGTACTTC.

This rearrangement joins TRBV6-5 to TRBJ2-4; D gene uncertain. The V gene lost 2 bases and the J gene lost 4 bases, with 15 bases spanning the gap. Germline loops: CDR1 MNHEY, CDR2 SVGAGI. The CDR3 has 16 amino acids. Here the CDR3 reads CASSYQVEAGKNIQYF. CDR3 sequence (DNA): TGTGCCAGCAGTTACCAGGTTGAGGCAGGAAAAAACATTCAGTACTTC.

V is TRBV28 and J is TRBJ1-2; 7 bases map to TRBD1. Germline V gene sequence: CDR1 MDHEN, CDR2 SYDVKM. J was trimmed by 0 bases and V by 6 bases; bases with no gene match: 7. The CDR3 length is 15 residues. The CDR3 loop reads CASRPDRAANYGYTF. The CDR3 DNA follows: TGTGCCAGCAGACCCGACAGGGCTGCTAACTATGGCTACACCTTC.

This chain joins TRBV12-3 or TRBV12-4 and TRBJ2-4; no clear D. The CDR3 runs 15 residues. Trimming took off 6 bases at V and 1 base at J, with 13 bases between the two ends. The CDR3 here is CASRLTVGAKNIQYF. The CDR3 bases are TGTGCCAGCAGGCTAACGGTGGGGGCCAAAAACATTCAGTACTTC.

This clonotype showed up just a few times. The CDR3 bases are TGCAGTGCTAGAGATCGGACTAGCGGGGGGCGTCGGCTGTTTTTT. It codes for CSARDRTSGGRRLFF. The chain couples TRBV20-1 to TRBJ2-2, with 14 positions matching TRBD2. The CDR3 spans 15 residues. Germline V gives CDR1 DFQATT, CDR2 SNEGSKA (reference sequence). V dropped 0 bases and J dropped 13; count of bases not matched to a gene: 7.

This clonotype has a handful of counts. V usage is TRBV29-1 and J usage is TRBJ2-7; D perhaps matches TRBD1 (6 bases). The V and J ends lost 5 bases and 3 bases respectively, with 17 bases between them. This CDR3 region has 14 residues. The germline gives CDR1 SQVTM, CDR2 ANQGSEA. The CDR3 DNA is TGCAGCGTTTCCCCCGGGACATTATACTACGAGCAGTACTTC. Translated: CSVSPGTLYYEQYF.

This clonotype has a handful of counts. The genes are TRBV5-1 and TRBJ1-2; 7 positions match TRBD1. Germline trimming cut 3 bases from V and 3 bases from J; bases unmatched to any gene: 2. The CDR3 contains 13 residues. Looked up from germline, CDR1 is SGHRS and CDR2 is YFSETQ. This CDR3 reads CASSYQGDYGYTF. CDR3 DNA: TGCGCCAGCAGCTATCAGGGGGACTATGGCTACACCTTC.

This clonotype showed up just a few times. The chain carries TRBV20-1 and TRBJ2-7; either TRBD1 or TRBD2 may fit D (5 bases each). Germline V gene data show CDR1 as DFQATT and CDR2 as SNEGSKA (reference sequence). V was clipped by 6 bases and J by 2 bases, with 14 bases between them. The CDR3 has 13 amino acids. The CDR3 bases are TGCAGTGCGCGGGTGGCAGGGCCCTACGAGCAGTACTTC. It encodes CSARVAGPYEQYF.

The CDR3 here is CASSLDQSSYNSPLHF. CDR3 in DNA: TGCGCCAGCAGCTTGGACCAGAGCTCCTATAATTCACCCCTCCACTTT. The chain recombines TRBV5-1 with TRBJ1-6; D gene ambiguous. The CDR3 is 16 amino acids. The V and J ends lost 0 bases and 0 bases respectively, with 7 bases between them. Germline CDR1 is SGHRS and CDR2 is YFSETQ.

In its sample, this clonotype was seen a few times. The rearrangement links TRBV6-5 to TRBJ1-1, with unresolved D. The germline gives CDR1 MNHEY, CDR2 SVGAGI. The CDR3 contains 14 residues. V was cut by 4 bases and J by 6 bases, with 15 bases left in between. CDR3 residues: CASSSGSLRAEAFF. The DNA of the CDR3 is TGTGCCAGCAGTTCAGGATCCCTTAGGGCTGAAGCTTTCTTT.

This clonotype has just a few counts. The V call is TRBV7-9, the J call TRBJ2-3; D possibly corresponds to TRBD2 (7 bases). The CDR3 runs 15 residues. The V gene's germline CDR1 is SEHNR and CDR2 FQNEAQ (reference sequence). Trimming shortened V by 1 base and J by 3 bases, and 11 bases separated the two germline ends. The CDR3 loop is CASSLVGGATDTQYF. CDR3 nucleotide sequence: TGTGCCAGCAGCTTAGTTGGGGGGGCGACAGATACGCAGTATTTT.

The chain combines TRBV21-1 with TRBJ2-3; TRBD2 is taken as the D call from the table, unchecked against the DNA. TRBV21-1 is termed a pseudogene. This CDR3 region has 12 residues. The CDR3: CASSREVPPQYF. CDR3 nucleotide sequence: TGTGCTAGCAGCAGGGAAGTCCCACCGCAGTATTTT.

The chain employs TRBV27 and TRBJ2-4; 9 positions match TRBD1. CDR3 size: 17 residues. V dropped 5 bases and J dropped 4; count of bases not matched to a gene: 12. CDR1 and CDR2 from the germline V gene are MNHEY and SMNVEV (reference sequence). As DNA, the CDR3 is TGTGCCAGCAGTAGGTACAGGGGGCAGGATTTAAAAAACATTCAGTACTTC. It codes for CASSRYRGQDLKNIQYF.

V is TRBV5-4 and J is TRBJ2-5; D possibly matches TRBD1 or TRBD2 (5 bases each). The germline V gene encodes CDR1 SGHNT and CDR2 YYREEE (reference sequence). Deletions cut 4 bases from V and 0 bases from J, with 19 bases between. CDR3 length: 17 amino acids. This CDR3 is CASSRADGAQYQETQYF. In DNA form, the CDR3 reads TGTGCCAGCAGCCGGGCCGACGGGGCCCAGTACCAAGAGACCCAGTACTTC.

This chain uses TRBV28 with TRBJ1-2; TRBD1 matches at 9 bases. Germline lookup yields CDR1 MDHEN and CDR2 SYDVKM. This CDR3 is built from 14 residues. V was clipped by 7 bases and J by 2 bases; unmatched bases: 5. The CDR3 DNA sequence: TGTGCCAGCATTATGACAGGGGGAAACTATGGCTACACCTTC. Protein product: CASIMTGGNYGYTF.

The V and J genes are TRBV7-2 and TRBJ1-2; 9 bases align to TRBD1. Trimming at V came to 11 bases and at J to 2 bases, leaving 12 bases not matched to a gene. The germline V gene encodes CDR1 SGHTA and CDR2 FQGNSA. The CDR3 spans 15 residues. CDR3: CACLPGQGRNYGYTF. DNA of the CDR3: TGTGCCTGCTTACCTGGACAGGGGAGGAACTATGGCTACACCTTC.

This clonotype was counted between two and nine times. The rearrangement joins TRBV19 to TRBJ1-6; no clear D. The CDR3 covers 18 residues. V lost 3 bases, J lost 0 bases, and 15 bases lay in between. The germline V gene encodes CDR1 LNHDA and CDR2 SQIVND (reference sequence). CDR3 residues: CASSIMGSGSSYNSPLHF. The CDR3 nucleotides read TGTGCCAGTAGTATTATGGGGAGCGGGAGCTCCTATAATTCACCCCTCCACTTT.

By proportion, this clonotype is medium-sized. The rearrangement links TRBV12-3 or TRBV12-4 to TRBJ2-3; no reliable D call. This CDR3 region has 12 residues. V dropped 6 bases and J dropped 5 bases, with 9 bases sitting between them. The CDR3 nucleotides are TGTGCCAGCAGCTTAACCCGAGATACGCAGTATTTT. It encodes CASSLTRDTQYF.

The chain is built from TRBV6-5 and TRBJ2-5; 8 bases are shared with TRBD1. The CDR3 runs to 15 residues. Germline-derived CDR1 and CDR2 are MNHEY and SVGAGI. The J segment lost 7 bases and the V segment lost 2 bases, leaving 9 bases of the junction unmatched. The DNA for the CDR3 is TGTGCCAGCAGTTACCAAGGACAGGGTGCCGGGACCCAGTACTTC. It specifies CASSYQGQGAGTQYF.

Comment on this clonotype: At one of its ends the junction is not consistent with the germline gene, which may arise from a read error. The chain has TRBV28 and TRBJ2-3, with TRBD1 matching over 7 bases. The CDR3 consists of 11 residues. Per the germline V gene, CDR1 is MDHEN and CDR2 is SYDVKM. DNA for the CDR3: TGTGCCAGCAGAAAACCGGGACAGCTAACCTTT. Protein: CASRKPGQLTF. Full variable domain (outside the CDR3, taken from reference TRBV28 and TRBJ2-3): DVKVTQSSRYLVKRTGEKVFLECVQDMDHENMFWYRQDPGLGLRLIYFSYDVKMKEKGDIPEGYSVSREKKERFSLILESASTNQTSMYLCASRKPGQLTFGPGTRLTVL.